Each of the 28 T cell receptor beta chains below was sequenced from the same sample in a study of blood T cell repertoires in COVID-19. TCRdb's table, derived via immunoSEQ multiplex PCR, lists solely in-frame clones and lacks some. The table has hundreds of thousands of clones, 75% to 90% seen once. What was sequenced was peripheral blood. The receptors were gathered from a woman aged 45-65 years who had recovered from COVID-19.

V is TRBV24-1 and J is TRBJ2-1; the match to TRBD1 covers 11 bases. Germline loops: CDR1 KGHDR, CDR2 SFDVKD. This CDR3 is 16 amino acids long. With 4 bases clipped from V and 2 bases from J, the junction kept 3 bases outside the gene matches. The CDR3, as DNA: TGTGCCACCAGTGAGTGGGGACAGGGGGCCTACAATGAGCAGTTCTTC. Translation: CATSEWGQGAYNEQFF.

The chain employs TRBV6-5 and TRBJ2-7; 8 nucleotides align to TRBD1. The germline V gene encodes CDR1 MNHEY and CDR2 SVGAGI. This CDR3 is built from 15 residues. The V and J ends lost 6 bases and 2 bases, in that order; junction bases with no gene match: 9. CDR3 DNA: TGTGCCAGCAGCATCACAGGGGGTGGCCCCTACGAGCAGTACTTC. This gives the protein CASSITGGGPYEQYF.

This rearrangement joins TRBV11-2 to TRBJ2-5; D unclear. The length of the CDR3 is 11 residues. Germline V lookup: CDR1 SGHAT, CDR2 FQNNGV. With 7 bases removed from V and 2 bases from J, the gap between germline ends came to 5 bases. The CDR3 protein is CASTQQETQYF. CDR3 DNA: TGTGCCAGCACCCAACAAGAGACCCAGTACTTC.

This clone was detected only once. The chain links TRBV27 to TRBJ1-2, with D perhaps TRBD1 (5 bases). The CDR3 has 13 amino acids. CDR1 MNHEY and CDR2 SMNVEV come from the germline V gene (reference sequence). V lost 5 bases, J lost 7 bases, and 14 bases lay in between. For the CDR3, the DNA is TGTGCCAGCAGTACCACAGGTATCTTTGGCTACACCTTC. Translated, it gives CASSTTGIFGYTF.

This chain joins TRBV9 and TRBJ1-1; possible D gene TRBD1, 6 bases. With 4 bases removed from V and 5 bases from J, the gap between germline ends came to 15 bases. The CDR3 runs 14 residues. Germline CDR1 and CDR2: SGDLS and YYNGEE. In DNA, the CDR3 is TGTGCCAGCAGCCCCCACCAGGGGAAGACTGAAGCTTTCTTT. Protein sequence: CASSPHQGKTEAFF.

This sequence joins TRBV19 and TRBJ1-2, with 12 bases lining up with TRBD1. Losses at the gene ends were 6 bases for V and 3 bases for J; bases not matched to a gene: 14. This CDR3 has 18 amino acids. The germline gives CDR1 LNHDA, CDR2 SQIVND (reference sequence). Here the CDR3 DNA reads TGTGCCAGTAGAGCCCTTAGGGACAGGGGGCTATCGTACTATGGCTACACCTTC. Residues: CASRALRDRGLSYYGYTF.

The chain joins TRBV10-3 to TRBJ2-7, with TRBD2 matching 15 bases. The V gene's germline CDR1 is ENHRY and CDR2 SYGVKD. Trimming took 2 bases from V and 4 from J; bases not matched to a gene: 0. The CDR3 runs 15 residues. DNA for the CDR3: TGTGCCATCAGTGAGGGACTAGCGGGAGGGTACGAGCAGTACTTC. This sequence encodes CAISEGLAGGYEQYF.

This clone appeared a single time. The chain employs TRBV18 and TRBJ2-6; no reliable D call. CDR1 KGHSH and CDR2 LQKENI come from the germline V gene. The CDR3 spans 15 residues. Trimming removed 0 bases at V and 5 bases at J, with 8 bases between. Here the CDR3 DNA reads TGTGCCAGCTCACCACCGGCTCAGAGGGCCAACGTCCTGACTTTC. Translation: CASSPPAQRANVLTF.

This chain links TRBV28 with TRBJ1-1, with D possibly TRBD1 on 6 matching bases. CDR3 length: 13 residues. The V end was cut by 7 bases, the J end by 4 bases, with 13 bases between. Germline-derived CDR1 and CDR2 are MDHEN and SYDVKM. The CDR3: CASNLQGSTEAFF. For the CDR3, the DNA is TGTGCCAGCAACCTACAGGGAAGCACTGAAGCTTTCTTT. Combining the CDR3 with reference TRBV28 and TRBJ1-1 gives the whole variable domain DVKVTQSSRYLVKRTGEKVFLECVQDMDHENMFWYRQDPGLGLRLIYFSYDVKMKEKGDIPEGYSVSREKKERFSLILESASTNQTSMYLCASNLQGSTEAFFGQGTRLTVV.

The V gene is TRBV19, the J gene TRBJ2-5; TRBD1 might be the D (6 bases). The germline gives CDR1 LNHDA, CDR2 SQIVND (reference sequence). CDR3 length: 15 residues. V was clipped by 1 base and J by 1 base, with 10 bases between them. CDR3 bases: TGTGCCAGTAGTATAGCCGGACAGATCCAAGAGACCCAGTACTTC. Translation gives CASSIAGQIQETQYF.

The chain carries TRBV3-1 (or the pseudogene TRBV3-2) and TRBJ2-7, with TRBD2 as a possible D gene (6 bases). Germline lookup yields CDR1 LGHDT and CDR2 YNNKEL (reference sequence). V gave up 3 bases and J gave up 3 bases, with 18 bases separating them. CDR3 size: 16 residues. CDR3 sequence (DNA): TGTGCCAGCAGCCATAAGACGGCGGGACTTTTCTACGAGCAGTACTTC. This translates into CASSHKTAGLFYEQYF.

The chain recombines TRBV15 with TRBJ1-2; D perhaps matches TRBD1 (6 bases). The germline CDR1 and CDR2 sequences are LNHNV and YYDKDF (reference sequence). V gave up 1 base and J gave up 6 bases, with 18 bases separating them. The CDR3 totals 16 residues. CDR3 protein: CATSRGQQGYSNGYTF. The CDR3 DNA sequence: TGTGCCACCAGCAGAGGGCAACAGGGATACAGTAATGGCTACACCTTC.

The CDR3 bases are TGTGCCAGCAGTTACTGGGGCAACACTGAAGCTTTCTTT. Encoded protein: CASSYWGNTEAFF. The rearrangement joins TRBV6-6 to TRBJ1-1, with a weak D call TRBD1 (5 bases). Trimming pared 1 base from V and 2 bases from J, leaving 5 bases between. The CDR3 spans 13 residues. Looked up from germline, CDR1 is MNHNY and CDR2 is SVGAGI (reference sequence).

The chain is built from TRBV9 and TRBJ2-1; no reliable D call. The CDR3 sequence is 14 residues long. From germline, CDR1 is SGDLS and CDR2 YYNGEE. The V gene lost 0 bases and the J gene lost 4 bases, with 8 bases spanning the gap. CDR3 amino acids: CASSVDMPYNEQFF. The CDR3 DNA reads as TGTGCCAGCAGCGTAGACATGCCTTACAATGAGCAGTTCTTC.

CDR3 residues: CASSERTGVDNSPLHF. DNA for the CDR3: TGCGCCAGCAGCGAACGGACAGGGGTCGATAATTCACCCCTCCACTTT. The V call is TRBV5-1, the J call TRBJ1-6; 9 bases agree with TRBD1. Germline V gene sequence: CDR1 SGHRS, CDR2 YFSETQ. CDR3 length: 16 amino acids. Trimming took 4 bases from V and 5 from J; bases not matched to a gene: 7. Full variable domain (remainder filled in from reference TRBV5-1 and TRBJ1-6): KAGVTQTPRYLIKTRGQQVTLSCSPISGHRSVSWYQQTPGQGLQFLFEYFSETQRNKGNFPGRFSGRQFSNSRSEMNVSTLELGDSALYLCASSERTGVDNSPLHFGNGTRLTVT.

The DNA for the CDR3 is TGTGCCAGCTCATCAGGACAGGGCGGGGAAAAACTGTTTTTT. This gives the protein CASSSGQGGEKLFF. V and J are TRBV18 and TRBJ1-4, with 8 bases lining up with TRBD1. The junction had 7 bases not matched to a gene; V was cut back by 5 bases and J by 8 bases. Germline lookup yields CDR1 KGHSH and CDR2 LQKENI. This CDR3 has 14 amino acids. Full variable domain (outside the CDR3, taken from reference TRBV18 and TRBJ1-4): NAGVMQNPRHLVRRRGQEARLRCSPMKGHSHVYWYRQLPEEGLKFMVYLQKENIIDESGMPKERFSAEFPKEGPSILRIQQVVRGDSAAYFCASSSGQGGEKLFFGSGTQLSVL.

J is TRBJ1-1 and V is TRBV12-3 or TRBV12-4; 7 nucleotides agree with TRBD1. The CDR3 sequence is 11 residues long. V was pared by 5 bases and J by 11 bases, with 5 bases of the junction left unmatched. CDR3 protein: CASSRRGQAFF. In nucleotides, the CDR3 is TGTGCCAGCAGTCGGAGGGGACAGGCTTTCTTT.

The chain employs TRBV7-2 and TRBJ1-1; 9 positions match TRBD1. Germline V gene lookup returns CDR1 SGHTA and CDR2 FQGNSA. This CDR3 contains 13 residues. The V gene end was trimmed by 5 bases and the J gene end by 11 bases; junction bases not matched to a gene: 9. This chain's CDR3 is CASSLPGTGFAFF. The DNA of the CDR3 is TGTGCCAGCAGCCTTCCCGGGACAGGGTTCGCTTTCTTT.

The CDR3 DNA reads TGTGCCAGCAGCCCACACAGGGGGGTTGAAAAACTGTTTTTT. Its translation: CASSPHRGVEKLFF. The V and J genes are TRBV7-9 and TRBJ1-4; 8 bases line up with TRBD1. The CDR3 extends over 14 amino acids. The ends lost 5 bases at V and 7 bases at J; junction bases unmatched: 6. Germline V CDR1 and CDR2: SEHNR, FQNEAQ (reference sequence).

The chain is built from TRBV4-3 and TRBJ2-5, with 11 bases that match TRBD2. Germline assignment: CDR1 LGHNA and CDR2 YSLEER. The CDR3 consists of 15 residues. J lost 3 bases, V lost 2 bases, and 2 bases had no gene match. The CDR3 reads CASSQSGLAEETQYF. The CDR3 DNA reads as TGCGCCAGCAGCCAATCGGGACTAGCGGAAGAGACCCAGTACTTC.

CDR3 in DNA: TGTGCCAGCAGCTTGGCGAGCGTTCAACCCTACGAGCAGTACTTC. Amino acid sequence: CASSLASVQPYEQYF. The rearrangement uses TRBV5-5 and TRBJ2-7; no clear D. Trimming removed 0 bases at V and 2 bases at J, with 12 bases between. Looked up from germline, CDR1 is SGHKS and CDR2 is YYEKEE (reference sequence). The CDR3 is 15 amino acids.

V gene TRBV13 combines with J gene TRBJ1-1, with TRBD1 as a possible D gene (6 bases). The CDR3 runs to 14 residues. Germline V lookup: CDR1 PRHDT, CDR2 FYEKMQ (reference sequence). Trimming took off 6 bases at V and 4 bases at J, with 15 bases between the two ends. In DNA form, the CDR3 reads TGTGCCAGCAGTCGGGGGGCGCGGGGCACTGAAGCTTTCTTT. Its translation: CASSRGARGTEAFF.

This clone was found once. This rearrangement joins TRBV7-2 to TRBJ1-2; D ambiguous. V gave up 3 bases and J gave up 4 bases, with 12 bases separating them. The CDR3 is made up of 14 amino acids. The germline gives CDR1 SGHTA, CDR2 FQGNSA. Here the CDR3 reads CASSLAGSSYGYTF. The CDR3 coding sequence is TGTGCCAGCAGCTTGGCGGGCAGTAGCTATGGCTACACCTTC.

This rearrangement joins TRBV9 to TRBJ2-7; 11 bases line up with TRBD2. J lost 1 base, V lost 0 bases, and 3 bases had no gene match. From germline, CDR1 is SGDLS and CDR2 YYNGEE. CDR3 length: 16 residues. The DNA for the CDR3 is TGTGCCAGCAGCGTAGGTTTAGCGGGAGGGTCCTACGAGCAGTACTTC. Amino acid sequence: CASSVGLAGGSYEQYF.

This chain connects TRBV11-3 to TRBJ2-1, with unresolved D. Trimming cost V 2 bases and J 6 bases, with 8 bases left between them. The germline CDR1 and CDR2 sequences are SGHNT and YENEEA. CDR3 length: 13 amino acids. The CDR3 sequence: CASSLSNFNEQFF. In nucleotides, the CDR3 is TGTGCCAGCAGCTTATCTAACTTCAATGAGCAGTTCTTC.

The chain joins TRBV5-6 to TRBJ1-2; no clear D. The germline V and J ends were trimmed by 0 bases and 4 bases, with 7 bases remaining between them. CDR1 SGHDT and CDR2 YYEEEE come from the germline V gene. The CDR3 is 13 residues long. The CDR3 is CASSLAFPYGYTF. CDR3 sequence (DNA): TGTGCCAGCAGCTTGGCCTTCCCCTATGGCTACACCTTC.

The CDR3: CASSQVGGSMNTEAFF. The CDR3 region has the DNA TGTGCCAGCAGCCAAGTCGGCGGCAGTATGAACACTGAAGCTTTCTTT. The chain combines TRBV3-1 (or the pseudogene TRBV3-2) with TRBJ1-1; D remains ambiguous. Germline V CDR1 and CDR2: LGHDT, YNNKEL (reference sequence). Trimming cost V 1 base and J 0 bases, with 12 bases left between them. The CDR3 loop spans 16 amino acids.

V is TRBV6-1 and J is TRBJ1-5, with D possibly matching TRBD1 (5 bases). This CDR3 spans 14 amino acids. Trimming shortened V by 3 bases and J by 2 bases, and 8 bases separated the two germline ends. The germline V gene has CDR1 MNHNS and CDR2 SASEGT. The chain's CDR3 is CASSEGGGNQPQHF. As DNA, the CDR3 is TGTGCCAGCAGTGAGGGGGGTGGCAATCAGCCCCAGCATTTT.